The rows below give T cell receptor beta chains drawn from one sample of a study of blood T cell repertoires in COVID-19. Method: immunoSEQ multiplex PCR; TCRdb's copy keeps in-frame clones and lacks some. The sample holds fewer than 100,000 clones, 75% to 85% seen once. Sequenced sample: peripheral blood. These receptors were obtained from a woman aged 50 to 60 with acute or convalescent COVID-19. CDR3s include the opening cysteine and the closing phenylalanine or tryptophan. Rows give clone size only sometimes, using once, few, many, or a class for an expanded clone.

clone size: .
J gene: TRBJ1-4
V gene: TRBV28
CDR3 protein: CASSFSLIEKLFF

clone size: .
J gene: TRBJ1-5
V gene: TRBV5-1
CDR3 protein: CASSSGQPNQPQHF

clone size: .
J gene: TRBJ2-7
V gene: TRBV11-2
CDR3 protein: CASSLRLFSYEQYF

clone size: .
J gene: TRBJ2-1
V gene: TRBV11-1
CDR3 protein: CASSPTQNEQFF

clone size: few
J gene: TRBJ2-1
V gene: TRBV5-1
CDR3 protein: CASRYSGSSYNEQFF

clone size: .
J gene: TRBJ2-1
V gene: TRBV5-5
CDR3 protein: CASSLGGLAGHYNEQFF

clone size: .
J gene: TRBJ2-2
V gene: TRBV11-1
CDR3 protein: CASSPTSGFGTGELFF

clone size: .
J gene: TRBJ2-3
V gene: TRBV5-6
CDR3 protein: CASSLNRGQPTDTQYF

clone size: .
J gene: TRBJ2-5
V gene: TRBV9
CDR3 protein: CASSVGVGTSGSQETQYF

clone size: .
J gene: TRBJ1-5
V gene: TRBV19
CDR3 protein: CASNDRLRGNQPQHF

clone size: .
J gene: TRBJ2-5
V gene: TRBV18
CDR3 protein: CASSPVRDSLQETQYF

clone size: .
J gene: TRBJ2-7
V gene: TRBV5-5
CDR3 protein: CASSVAQLNSYEQYF

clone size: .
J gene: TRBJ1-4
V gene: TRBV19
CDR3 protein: CASSIAGGNEKLFF

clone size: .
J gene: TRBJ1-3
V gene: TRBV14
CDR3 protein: CASSQLMTGESTIYF

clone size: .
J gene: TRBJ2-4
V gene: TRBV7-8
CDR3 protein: CASSPLPDLEGTGGRNIQYF

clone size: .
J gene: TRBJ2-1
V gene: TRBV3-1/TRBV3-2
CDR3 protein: CASSQTVNNEQFF

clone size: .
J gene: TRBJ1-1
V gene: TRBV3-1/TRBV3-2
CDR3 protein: CASSQPTGEAFF

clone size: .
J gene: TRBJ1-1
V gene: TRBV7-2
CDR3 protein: CASSLGRGHTEAFF

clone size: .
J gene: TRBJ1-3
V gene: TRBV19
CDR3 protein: CASSNLGQYSGNTIYF

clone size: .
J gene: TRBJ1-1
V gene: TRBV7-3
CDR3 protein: CASSPSSPRDSEAFF

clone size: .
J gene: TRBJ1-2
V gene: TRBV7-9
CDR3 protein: CASSLEASKGYTF

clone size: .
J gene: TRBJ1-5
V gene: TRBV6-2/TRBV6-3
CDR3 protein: CASSYSWDRGGNQPQHF

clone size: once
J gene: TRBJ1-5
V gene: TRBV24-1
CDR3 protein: CATSETRREGGNQPQHF

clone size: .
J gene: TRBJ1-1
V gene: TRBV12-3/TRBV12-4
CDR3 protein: CASSLIQNTEAFF

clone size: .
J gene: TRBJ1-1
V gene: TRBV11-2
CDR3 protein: CASSPREEEFWTEAFF

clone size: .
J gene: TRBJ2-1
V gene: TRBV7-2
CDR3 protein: CASSRRTGTGGSNEQFF

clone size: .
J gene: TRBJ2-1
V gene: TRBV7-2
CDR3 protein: CASSPHSGVSYNEQFF

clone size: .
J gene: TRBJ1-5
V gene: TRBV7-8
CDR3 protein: CASSLQLTGSGQPQHF

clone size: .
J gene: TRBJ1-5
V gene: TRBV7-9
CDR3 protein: CASSLGGQGGGLSNQPQHF

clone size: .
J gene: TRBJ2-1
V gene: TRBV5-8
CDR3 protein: CASSRRGTGVREQFF

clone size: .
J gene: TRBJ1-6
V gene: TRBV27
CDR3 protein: CASRGGMNSPLHF

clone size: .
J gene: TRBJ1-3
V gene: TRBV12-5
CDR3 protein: CASGLQIGGTGNTIYF

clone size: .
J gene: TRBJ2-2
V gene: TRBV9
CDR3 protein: CASSVGGGSGELFF

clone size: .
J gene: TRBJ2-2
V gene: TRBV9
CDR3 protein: CASSVRGNTGELFF

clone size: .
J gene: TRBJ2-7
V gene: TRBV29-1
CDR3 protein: CSVERQGSYEQYF

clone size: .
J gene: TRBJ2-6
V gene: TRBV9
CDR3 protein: CASSVQGLNSGANVLTF

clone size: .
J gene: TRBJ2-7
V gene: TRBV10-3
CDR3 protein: CAISESGQDYEQYF

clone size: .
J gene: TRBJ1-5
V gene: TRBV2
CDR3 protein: CASSVEMGLGTEPQHF

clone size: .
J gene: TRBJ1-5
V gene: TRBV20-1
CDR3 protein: CSAGLDQPQHF